The present T cell receptor beta chain was sequenced within a study of CD8 T cells in Susac syndrome. The CDR3 loop spans 15 amino acids. CDR1 and CDR2 (germline): GTSNPN, SVGIG (reference sequence). V dropped 5 bases and J dropped 4; count of bases not matched to a gene: 8. RNA was extracted with the RNeasy kit, and a quantity of roughly 0.45 to 1 ug was reverse transcribed using random hexamers. TCRdb independently ran MiXCR on the immunoSEQ multiplex PCR reads; one entry per CDR3 protein. The repertoire holds 300,000 to 350,000 distinct CDR3 sequences, with about 90% as singletons. This rearrangement joins TRBV30 to TRBJ2-1, with TRBD2 matching 10 bases. The receptor was derived from a human donor with multiple sclerosis. The specimen sequenced was CD4+ T cells from PBMCs. This CDR3 is CAWGSGGGGYNEQFF. The CDR3 coding sequence is TGTGCCTGGGGAAGCGGGGGGGGAGGATACAATGAGCAGTTCTTC.